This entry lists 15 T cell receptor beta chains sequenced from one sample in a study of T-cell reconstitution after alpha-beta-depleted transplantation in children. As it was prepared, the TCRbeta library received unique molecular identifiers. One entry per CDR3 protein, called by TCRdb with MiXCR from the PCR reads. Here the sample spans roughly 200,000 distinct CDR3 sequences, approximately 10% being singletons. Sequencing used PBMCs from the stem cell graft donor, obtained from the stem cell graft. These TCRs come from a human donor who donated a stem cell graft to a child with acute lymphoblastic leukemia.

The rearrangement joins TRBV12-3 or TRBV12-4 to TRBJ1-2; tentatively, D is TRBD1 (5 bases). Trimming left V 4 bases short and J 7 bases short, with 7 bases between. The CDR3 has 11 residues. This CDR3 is CASSSGFGYTF. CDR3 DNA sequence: TGTGCCAGCAGTTCAGGGTTTGGCTACACCTTC.

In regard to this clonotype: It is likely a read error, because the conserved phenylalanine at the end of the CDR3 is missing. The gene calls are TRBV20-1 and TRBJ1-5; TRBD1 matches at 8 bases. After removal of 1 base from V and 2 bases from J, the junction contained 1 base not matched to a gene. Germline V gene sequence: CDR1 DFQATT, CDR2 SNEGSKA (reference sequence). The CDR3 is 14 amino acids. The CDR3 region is CSARGTGRNQPQHC. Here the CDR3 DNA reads TGCAGTGCTAGAGGGACAGGGCGCAATCAGCCCCAGCATTGT.

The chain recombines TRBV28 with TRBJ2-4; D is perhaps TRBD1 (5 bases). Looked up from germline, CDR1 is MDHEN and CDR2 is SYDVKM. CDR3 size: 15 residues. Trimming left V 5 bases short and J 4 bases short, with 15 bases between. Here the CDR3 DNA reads TGTGCCAGCAGTACCAGGGCTTCTCTTAAAAACATTCAGTACTTC. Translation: CASSTRASLKNIQYF.

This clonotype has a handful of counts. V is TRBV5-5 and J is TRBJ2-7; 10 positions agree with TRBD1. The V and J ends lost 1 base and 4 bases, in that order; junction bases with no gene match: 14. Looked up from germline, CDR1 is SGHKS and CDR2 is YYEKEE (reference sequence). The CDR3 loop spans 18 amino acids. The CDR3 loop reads CASSLRQGAVLRPYEQYF. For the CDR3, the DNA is TGTGCCAGCAGCTTGCGACAGGGGGCGGTCCTCCGACCTTACGAGCAGTACTTC. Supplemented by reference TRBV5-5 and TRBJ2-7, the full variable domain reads DAGVTQSPTHLIKTRGQQVTLRCSPISGHKSVSWYQQVLGQGPQFIFQYYEKEERGRGNFPDRFSARQFPNYSSELNVNALLLGDSALYLCASSLRQGAVLRPYEQYFGPGTRLTVT.

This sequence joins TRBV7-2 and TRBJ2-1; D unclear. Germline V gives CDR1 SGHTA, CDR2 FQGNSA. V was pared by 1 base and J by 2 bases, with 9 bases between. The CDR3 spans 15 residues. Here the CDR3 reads CASSLDPSAYNEQFF. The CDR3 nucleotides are TGTGCCAGCAGCTTAGACCCGTCCGCCTACAATGAGCAGTTCTTC.

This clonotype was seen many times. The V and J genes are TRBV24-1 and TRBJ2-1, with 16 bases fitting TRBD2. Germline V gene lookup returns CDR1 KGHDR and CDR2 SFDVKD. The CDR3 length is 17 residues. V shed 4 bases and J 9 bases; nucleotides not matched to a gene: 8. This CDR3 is CATSEPGTSGGAGEQFF. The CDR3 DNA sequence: TGTGCCACCAGTGAGCCCGGGACTAGCGGGGGGGCCGGTGAGCAGTTCTTC.

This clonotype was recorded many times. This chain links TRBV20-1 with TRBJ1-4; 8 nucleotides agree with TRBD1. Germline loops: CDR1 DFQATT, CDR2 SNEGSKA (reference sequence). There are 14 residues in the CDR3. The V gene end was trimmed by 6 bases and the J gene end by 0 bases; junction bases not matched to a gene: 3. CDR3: CSALDRATNEKLFF. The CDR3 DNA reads TGCAGTGCGCTGGACAGGGCAACTAATGAAAAACTGTTTTTT.

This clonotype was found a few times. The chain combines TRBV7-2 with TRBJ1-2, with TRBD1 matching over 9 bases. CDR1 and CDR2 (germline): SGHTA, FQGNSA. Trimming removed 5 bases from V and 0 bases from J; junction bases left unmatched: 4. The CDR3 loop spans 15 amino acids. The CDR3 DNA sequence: TGTGCCAGCAGCCTACAGGGGGCGACTAACTATGGCTACACCTTC. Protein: CASSLQGATNYGYTF.

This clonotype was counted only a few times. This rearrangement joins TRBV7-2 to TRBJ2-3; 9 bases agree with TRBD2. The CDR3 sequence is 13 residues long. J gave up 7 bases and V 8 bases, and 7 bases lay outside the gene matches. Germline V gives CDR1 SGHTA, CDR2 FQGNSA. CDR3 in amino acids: CASRSSGGNTQYF. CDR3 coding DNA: TGTGCCAGCCGGTCAAGCGGGGGGAATACGCAGTATTTT.

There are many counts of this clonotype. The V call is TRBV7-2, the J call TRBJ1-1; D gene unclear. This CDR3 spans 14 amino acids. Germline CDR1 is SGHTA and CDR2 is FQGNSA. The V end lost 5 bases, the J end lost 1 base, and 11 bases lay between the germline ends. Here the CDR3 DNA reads TGTGCCAGCAGCCCCTTCGCGGCGAACACTGAAGCTTTCTTT. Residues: CASSPFAANTEAFF.

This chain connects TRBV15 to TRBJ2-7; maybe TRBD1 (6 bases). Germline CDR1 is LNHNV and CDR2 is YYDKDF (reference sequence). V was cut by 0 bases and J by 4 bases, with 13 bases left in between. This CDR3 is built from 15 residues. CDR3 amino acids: CATSREQGSGYEQYF. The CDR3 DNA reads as TGTGCCACCAGCAGAGAGCAGGGGTCAGGATACGAGCAGTACTTC.

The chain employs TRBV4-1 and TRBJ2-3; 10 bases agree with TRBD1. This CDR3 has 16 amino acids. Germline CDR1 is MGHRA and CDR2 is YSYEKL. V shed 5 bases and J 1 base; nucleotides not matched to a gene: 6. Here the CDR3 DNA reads TGCGCCAGCAGCACCCGGGACAGGGGCGGCACAGATACGCAGTATTTT. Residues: CASSTRDRGGTDTQYF.

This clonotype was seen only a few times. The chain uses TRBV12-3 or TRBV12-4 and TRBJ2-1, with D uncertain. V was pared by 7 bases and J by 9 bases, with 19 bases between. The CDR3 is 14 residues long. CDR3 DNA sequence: TGTGCCAGCACCATGAGTTATGGCAACGGTGAGCAGTTCTTC. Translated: CASTMSYGNGEQFF.

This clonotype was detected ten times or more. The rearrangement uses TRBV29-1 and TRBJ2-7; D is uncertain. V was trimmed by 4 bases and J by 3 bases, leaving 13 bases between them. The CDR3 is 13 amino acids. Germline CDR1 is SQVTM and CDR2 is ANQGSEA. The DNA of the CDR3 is TGCAGCGTTGGGGGTTCGGCAATCTACGAGCAGTACTTC. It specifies CSVGGSAIYEQYF.

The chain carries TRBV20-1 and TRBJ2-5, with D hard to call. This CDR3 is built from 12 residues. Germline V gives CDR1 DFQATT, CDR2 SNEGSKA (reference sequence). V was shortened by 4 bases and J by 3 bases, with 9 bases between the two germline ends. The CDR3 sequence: CSATAVEETQYF. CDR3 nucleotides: TGCAGTGCTACCGCCGTGGAAGAGACCCAGTACTTC.